These 9 T cell receptor beta chains came from one sample sequenced in a study of shared clonotypes between healthy human individuals. Profiled with immunoSEQ multiplex PCR; TCRdb holds only in-frame clones, not every one. The sample shows 190,000 or so clones, 80% to 95% of them seen only once. What was sequenced was naive CD4+ T cells sorted from blood. The subset was: CD45RA+ positively selected. Source of these receptors: a woman in her twenties or thirties in good health.

The rearrangement uses TRBV28 and TRBJ2-7, with 12 positions matching TRBD2. The CDR3 loop spans 16 amino acids. Germline V CDR1 and CDR2: MDHEN, SYDVKM. V shed 6 bases, J shed 1 base, and the junction held 7 bases outside the gene matches. CDR3 sequence reads: CASSLGGLAGSYEQYF. CDR3 sequence (DNA): TGTGCCAGCAGCCTTGGTGGACTAGCGGGATCCTACGAGCAGTACTTC. Full variable domain (remainder filled in from reference TRBV28 and TRBJ2-7): DVKVTQSSRYLVKRTGEKVFLECVQDMDHENMFWYRQDPGLGLRLIYFSYDVKMKEKGDIPEGYSVSREKKERFSLILESASTNQTSMYLCASSLGGLAGSYEQYFGPGTRLTVT.

This chain connects TRBV7-2 to TRBJ2-6; D is uncertain. Trimming removed 2 bases from V and 2 bases from J, with 4 bases in between. Germline V lookup: CDR1 SGHTA, CDR2 FQGNSA. The CDR3 is 14 residues long. CDR3 loop: CASSLLAGANVLTF. CDR3 DNA sequence: TGTGCCAGCAGCTTACTTGCTGGGGCCAACGTCCTGACTTTC. The full variable domain, its missing parts supplied by reference TRBV7-2 and TRBJ2-6, is GAGVSQSPSNKVTEKGKDVELRCDPISGHTALYWYRQSLGQGLEFLIYFQGNSAPDKSGLPSDRFSAERTGGSVSTLTIQRTQQEDSAVYLCASSLLAGANVLTFGAGSRLTVL.

This chain uses TRBV11-2 with TRBJ2-5, with 9 positions matching TRBD1. V gave up 3 bases and J gave up 11 bases; unmatched junction bases: 13. There are 15 residues in the CDR3. The germline gives CDR1 SGHAT, CDR2 FQNNGV. CDR3 residues: CASSFDRDRVFEQYF. The CDR3 nucleotides read TGTGCCAGCAGCTTTGACCGGGACAGGGTGTTTGAGCAGTACTTC.

The chain uses TRBV28 and TRBJ2-7; D ambiguous. The CDR3 sequence is 14 residues long. V was trimmed by 5 bases and J by 2 bases, leaving 13 bases between them. Per germline, CDR1 MDHEN and CDR2 SYDVKM. DNA of the CDR3: TGTGCCAGCAGTCCTGACCCAGCCACCTACGAGCAGTACTTC. Amino acid sequence: CASSPDPATYEQYF.

This clone has a single count. This chain links TRBV7-3 with TRBJ2-5, with TRBD1 identical over 10 bases. Germline CDR1 and CDR2: SGHTA and FQGTGA. V lost 5 bases, J lost 4 bases, and 7 bases stayed unmatched. The CDR3 is made up of 15 amino acids. CDR3 protein: CASSPLGDRGETQYF. Written as DNA, the CDR3 is TGTGCCAGCAGCCCCCTCGGGGACAGGGGAGAGACCCAGTACTTC.

V gene TRBV4-1 combines with J gene TRBJ2-7, with D possibly TRBD1 on 6 matching bases. The V gene lost 0 bases and the J gene lost 1 base, with 10 bases spanning the gap. This CDR3 contains 15 residues. Germline CDR1 MGHRA, CDR2 YSYEKL. CDR3 sequence reads: CASSQEQGPSYEQYF. The CDR3 nucleotides are TGCGCCAGCAGCCAAGAACAGGGACCTTCCTACGAGCAGTACTTC.

The chain carries TRBV2 and TRBJ1-5, with unresolved D. CDR3 size: 13 residues. Per germline, CDR1 SNHLY and CDR2 FYNNEI. The V and J ends lost 2 bases and 4 bases respectively, with 6 bases between them. DNA of the CDR3: TGTGCCAGCAGTGAATTGAGGAATCAGCCCCAGCATTTT. Translating gives CASSELRNQPQHF. The whole variable domain, remainder taken from reference TRBV2 and TRBJ1-5, is EPEVTQTPSHQVTQMGQEVILRCVPISNHLYFYWYRQILGQKVEFLVSFYNNEISEKSEIFDDQFSVERPDGSNFTLKIRSTKLEDSAMYFCASSELRNQPQHFGDGTRLSIL.

This sequence joins TRBV30 and TRBJ1-6, with 9 nucleotides matching TRBD1. Germline trimming cut 4 bases from V and 5 bases from J; bases unmatched to any gene: 6. Germline V gene sequence: CDR1 GTSNPN, CDR2 SVGIG (reference sequence). This CDR3 is 15 amino acids long. CDR3 amino acids: CAWTLTGGNNSPLHF. As DNA, the CDR3 is TGTGCCTGGACCCTGACAGGGGGAAATAATTCACCCCTCCACTTT. Drawing the rest from reference TRBV30 and TRBJ1-6, the complete variable domain is SQTIHQWPATLVQPVGSPLSLECTVEGTSNPNLYWYRQAAGRGLQLLFYSVGIGQISSEVPQNLSASRPQDRQFILSSKKLLLSDSGFYLCAWTLTGGNNSPLHFGNGTRLTVT.

V is TRBV18 and J is TRBJ2-1; 7 bases are shared with TRBD2. Germline V lookup: CDR1 KGHSH, CDR2 LQKENI. The V and J ends lost 5 bases and 5 bases, in that order; junction bases with no gene match: 9. The CDR3 runs to 15 residues. The CDR3 sequence is CASSTRDYLNNEQFF. The CDR3 DNA reads as TGTGCCAGCTCAACCCGGGACTACCTGAACAATGAGCAGTTCTTC.